This T cell receptor beta chain was sequenced during a study of T-cell reconstitution after alpha-beta-depleted transplantation in children. This clonotype was found many times. Trimming stripped 6 bases from V and 4 bases from J, with 6 bases between. CDR3 size: 11 residues. The germline gives CDR1 SQVTM, CDR2 ANQGSEA. Preparing the TCRbeta library involved the use of unique molecular identifiers. TCRdb re-called the PCR reads through MiXCR, storing one row per CDR3 protein. Of about 200,000 distinct CDR3 sequences listed, about 6% are singletons. The sequencing here drew on PBMCs, taken before TCRalphabeta/CD19-depleted stem cell transplant. V gene TRBV29-1 combines with J gene TRBJ2-2; the D is unclear. The clonotype was recovered from a girl in the first two years of life with combined immunodeficiency, due to receive a stem cell transplant. CDR3 DNA: TGCAGCGTATGGAGCACCGGGGAGCTGTTTTTT. As protein: CSVWSTGELFF.